This T cell receptor beta chain derives from a study of cytomegalovirus exposure and HLA in healthy donors. V shed 6 bases and J shed 0 bases, with 15 bases lying between them. This CDR3 is 16 amino acids long. The germline CDR1 and CDR2 sequences are MDHEN and SYDVKM. The study's findings and limits: Exclusion applied to some V segments, including TRBV6-2 and TRBV6-3, as they were indistinguishable. A later analysis showed HLA-associated TCR beta chains outstripping equally common others in clonal expansion.

The PCR was carried out with 60 Vbeta primers and 13 Jbeta primers. The table came from immunoSEQ multiplex PCR; TCRdb's copy has only in-frame clones and leaves some out. This repertoire includes approximately 46,000 clones. To note about this clone: Its antigen is still unknown.

The specimen was PBMCs. The TCR comes from a male donor in good health and CMV-seronegative. The gene calls are TRBV28 and TRBJ1-3, with a possible D match to TRBD1 (6 bases). In DNA, the CDR3 is TGTGCCAGCAGGTCCCCTACCAGGGGCTCTGGAAACACCATATATTTT. Translation gives CASRSPTRGSGNTIYF.